The clone carrying this T cell receptor (beta chain) was seen a few times. A much more abundant neighbour one base away suggests this may be a read error. Total RNA, at least 6 micrograms per sample, was extracted from PBMCs. The germline V gene has CDR1 DFQATT and CDR2 SNEGSKA (reference sequence). V lost 0 bases and J lost 8, with 14 bases in between. The CDR3 is 14 residues long. These data originate in a study of blood T cells in healthy people across ages. Through a sample-barcoded 5' primer and a J-beta primer mix, a second PCR was run for 7 to 11 cycles. Via MiXCR, TCRdb re-called the 5' RACE reads, giving one row per CDR3 protein. Of some 640,000 distinct CDR3 sequences listed, less than 35% are singletons.

The chain links TRBV20-1 to TRBJ2-1; the D gene is possibly TRBD1 (6 bases). The sequence was obtained from a woman aged 80 or over in good health. Sample: blood. The DNA of the CDR3 is TGCAGTGCTAGAGACGCAGGGGCTCTCGATGAGCAGTTCTTC. Its protein product is CSARDAGALDEQFF.